The 26 T cell receptor beta chains given below trace back to one sample, sequenced in a study of blood T cell repertoires in COVID-19. The protocol was immunoSEQ multiplex PCR, while the TCRdb copy is restricted to in-frame clones and leaves out a portion. The data show roughly 250,000 clones, roughly nine tenths seen once. Sequenced material: peripheral blood. These receptors all stem from a woman in her twenties or thirties with COVID-19, enrolled during active disease.

The chain recombines TRBV6-5 with TRBJ1-2; the D gene is possibly TRBD1 (6 bases). The V gene's germline CDR1 is MNHEY and CDR2 SVGAGI. The CDR3 has 14 residues. Between the trimmed V and J ends, which lost 6 bases and 4 bases, there was a span of 15 bases. CDR3 loop: CASSRTQGRYGYTF. The CDR3 nucleotides read TGTGCCAGCAGCCGAACCCAGGGGCGCTATGGCTACACCTTC.

This rearrangement joins TRBV5-1 to TRBJ2-1; 8 positions agree with TRBD2. The CDR3 is made up of 15 amino acids. Germline CDR1 SGHRS, CDR2 YFSETQ. V trimming: 2 bases; J trimming: 4 bases; junction bases outside the gene matches: 5. CDR3 coding DNA: TGCGCCAGCAGCTTTTCATCTAGCGGGTACAATGAGCAGTTCTTC. It encodes CASSFSSSGYNEQFF.

The rearrangement joins TRBV3-1 (or the pseudogene TRBV3-2) to TRBJ2-7, with TRBD1 as a possible D gene (6 bases). There are 14 residues in the CDR3. Trimming took 4 bases from V and 4 from J, leaving 14 bases between them. The germline V gene has CDR1 LGHDT and CDR2 YNNKEL (reference sequence). The CDR3 bases are TGTGCCAGCAGCCGCGCGTCAGGGGCTTACGAGCAGTACTTC. It translates to CASSRASGAYEQYF.

This clone was picked up one time. The chain uses TRBV27 and TRBJ1-2; D gene uncertain. Germline V gives CDR1 MNHEY, CDR2 SMNVEV (reference sequence). This CDR3 region has 15 residues. Trimming removed 5 bases at V and 2 bases at J, with 15 bases between. CDR3 region: CASSPSSLVNYGYTF. CDR3 nucleotide sequence: TGTGCCAGCAGTCCTAGCTCTTTAGTGAACTATGGCTACACCTTC.

DNA of the CDR3: TGTGCCAGCAGCCTTATCCCCACAGGGGATTATGGCTACACCTTC. It translates to CASSLIPTGDYGYTF. V is TRBV27 and J is TRBJ1-2, with 7 bases matching TRBD1. CDR3 length: 15 residues. V was pared by 6 bases and J by 5 bases, with 12 bases of the junction left unmatched. The V gene's germline CDR1 is MNHEY and CDR2 SMNVEV (reference sequence).

J is TRBJ2-7 and V is TRBV14, with D tentatively TRBD1 (6 bases). This CDR3 is built from 19 residues. Germline CDR1 SGHDN, CDR2 FVKESK. Deletions cut 1 base from V and 0 bases from J, with 22 bases between. The chain's CDR3 is CASSQAPQIYRETSYEQYF. CDR3 DNA sequence: TGTGCCAGCAGCCAAGCCCCGCAGATATACAGGGAGACCTCCTACGAGCAGTACTTC.

The chain carries TRBV3-1 (or the pseudogene TRBV3-2) and TRBJ2-1; TRBD2 might be the D (6 bases). Trimming shortened V by 4 bases and J by 1 base, and 17 bases separated the two germline ends. The CDR3 has 17 amino acids. Germline-derived CDR1 and CDR2 are LGHDT and YNNKEL (reference sequence). The CDR3 protein is CASSPLLVAASYNEQFF. As DNA, the CDR3 is TGTGCCAGCAGCCCCCTCCTGGTAGCGGCTTCCTACAATGAGCAGTTCTTC.

The rearrangement joins TRBV27 to TRBJ2-3, with D perhaps matching TRBD1 (5 bases). This CDR3 is built from 15 residues. Germline V gives CDR1 MNHEY, CDR2 SMNVEV (reference sequence). The V end was cut by 6 bases, the J end by 4 bases, with 17 bases between. This CDR3 is CASSLGKGIPDTQYF. DNA of the CDR3: TGTGCCAGCAGCCTTGGGAAGGGGATCCCAGATACGCAGTATTTT.

The chain carries TRBV25-1 and TRBJ1-3; the D gene is possibly TRBD1 (5 bases). The CDR3 has 13 residues. The germline CDR1 and CDR2 sequences are MGHDK and SYGVNS. Trimming removed 8 bases from V and 3 bases from J, with 11 bases in between. This CDR3 reads CASSQGYGNTIYF. CDR3 bases: TGTGCCAGCTCTCAGGGTTATGGAAACACCATATATTTT.

The chain is built from TRBV5-1 and TRBJ2-5; 14 bases match TRBD2. The length of the CDR3 is 18 residues. V lost 9 bases to trimming and J lost 0 bases; unmatched junction nucleotides: 13. Germline-derived CDR1 and CDR2 are SGHRS and YFSETQ. The CDR3 coding sequence is TGCGCCACCGCGAAAGGACTAGCGGGGGGCTCGTACCAAGAGACCCAGTACTTC. It codes for CATAKGLAGGSYQETQYF.

Only a few counts were recorded for this clone. This chain joins TRBV10-2 and TRBJ2-3; D is ambiguous. Germline values: CDR1 WSHSY, CDR2 SAAADI. The CDR3 loop spans 11 amino acids. V was shortened by 6 bases and J by 6 bases, with 7 bases between the two germline ends. The CDR3 DNA reads TGCGCCAGCAGCCAGTACGATACGCAGTATTTT. Amino acids: CASSQYDTQYF.

This chain uses TRBV6-5 with TRBJ1-2; maybe TRBD1 (5 bases). The V gene lost 6 bases and the J gene lost 1 base, with 12 bases spanning the gap. Germline CDR1 reads MNHEY; CDR2 reads SVGAGI. CDR3 length: 14 residues. The CDR3 DNA is TGTGCCAGCAGGCCTCGACAGATTAACTATGGCTACACCTTC. It translates to CASRPRQINYGYTF.

V gene TRBV18 combines with J gene TRBJ2-5, with D perhaps TRBD2 (5 bases). The CDR3 runs to 13 residues. The V end lost 4 bases, the J end lost 5 bases, and 11 bases lay between the germline ends. Germline V gene data show CDR1 as KGHSH and CDR2 as LQKENI. CDR3 in DNA: TGTGCCAGCTCACGAGGGATCAAGGAGACCCAGTACTTC. Its protein product is CASSRGIKETQYF. Combining the CDR3 with reference TRBV18 and TRBJ2-5 gives the whole variable domain NAGVMQNPRHLVRRRGQEARLRCSPMKGHSHVYWYRQLPEEGLKFMVYLQKENIIDESGMPKERFSAEFPKEGPSILRIQQVVRGDSAAYFCASSRGIKETQYFGPGTRLLVL.

The rearrangement links TRBV19 to TRBJ2-3; tentative D call: TRBD2 (6 bases). This CDR3 has 14 amino acids. Germline CDR1 and CDR2: LNHDA and SQIVND (reference sequence). Trimming removed 6 bases at V and 2 bases at J, with 12 bases between. CDR3 amino acids: CASRHPGDTDTQYF. The CDR3 DNA reads as TGTGCCAGTAGGCACCCGGGGGACACAGATACGCAGTATTTT. Drawing the rest from reference TRBV19 and TRBJ2-3, the complete variable domain is DGGITQSPKYLFRKEGQNVTLSCEQNLNHDAMYWYRQDPGQGLRLIYYSQIVNDFQKGDIAEGYSVSREKKESFPLTVTSAQKNPTAFYLCASRHPGDTDTQYFGPGTRLTVL.

V usage is TRBV3-1 (or the pseudogene TRBV3-2) and J usage is TRBJ2-2, with D maybe TRBD1 (5 bases). Trimming took 1 base from V and 4 from J, leaving 13 bases between them. Germline CDR1 is LGHDT and CDR2 is YNNKEL (reference sequence). This CDR3 is built from 16 residues. This CDR3 is CASSQAIQVTTGELFF. The CDR3 DNA follows: TGTGCCAGCAGCCAAGCGATACAGGTAACCACCGGGGAGCTGTTTTTT.

CDR3 region: CATSDPNSDTQYF. The CDR3 nucleotides read TGTGCCACCAGTGACCCCAATTCAGATACGCAGTATTTT. J is TRBJ2-3 and V is TRBV24-1, with no clear D. Looked up from germline, CDR1 is KGHDR and CDR2 is SFDVKD. V shed 4 bases and J shed 4 bases, with 8 bases lying between them. The CDR3 sequence is 13 residues long.

A word on this clone: A read error may produce the germline difference seen at one junction end. V is TRBV5-8 and J is TRBJ2-7; no clear D. Germline values: CDR1 SGHTS, CDR2 YDEGEE. This CDR3 comprises 13 residues. As DNA, the CDR3 is TGTGCCAGCAGCTTGGACAGTTCCTACGCGCAGTACTTC. This sequence encodes CASSLDSSYAQYF.

This CDR3 reads CASSSQGYEQYF. For the CDR3, the DNA is TGTGCCAGTAGTTCACAGGGCTACGAGCAGTACTTC. The V and J genes are TRBV19 and TRBJ2-7, with D possibly matching TRBD1 (6 bases). CDR1 is LNHDA, CDR2 SQIVND, per germline (reference sequence). CDR3 size: 12 residues. Trimming shortened V by 5 bases and J by 3 bases, and 8 bases separated the two germline ends.

The chain uses TRBV7-2 and TRBJ1-6, with 7 bases aligning to TRBD1. The CDR3 spans 16 residues. Germline V gene sequence: CDR1 SGHTA, CDR2 FQGNSA. After removal of 5 bases from V and 4 bases from J, the junction contained 8 bases not matched to a gene. CDR3 in DNA: TGTGCCAGCAGCACGGGTCGGGACAGATATAATTCACCCCTCCACTTT. Encoded protein: CASSTGRDRYNSPLHF.

The V gene is TRBV28, the J gene TRBJ2-7; the match to TRBD1 covers 7 bases. The germline V gene encodes CDR1 MDHEN and CDR2 SYDVKM. The CDR3 covers 14 residues. J was trimmed by 2 bases and V by 4 bases; bases with no gene match: 5. The CDR3: CASSSGTAPYEQYF. Here the CDR3 DNA reads TGTGCCAGCAGTTCCGGGACAGCTCCCTACGAGCAGTACTTC. Full variable domain (missing parts from reference TRBV28 and TRBJ2-7): DVKVTQSSRYLVKRTGEKVFLECVQDMDHENMFWYRQDPGLGLRLIYFSYDVKMKEKGDIPEGYSVSREKKERFSLILESASTNQTSMYLCASSSGTAPYEQYFGPGTRLTVT.

V and J are TRBV5-1 and TRBJ1-4; TRBD1 is a possible D gene (5 bases). Germline loops: CDR1 SGHRS, CDR2 YFSETQ. The CDR3 runs 18 residues. Trimming pared 4 bases from V and 3 bases from J, leaving 22 bases between. The CDR3 sequence: CASSTGRGSTLANEKLFF. DNA for the CDR3: TGCGCCAGCAGCACCGGGCGGGGGTCGACTTTAGCTAATGAAAAACTGTTTTTT. Using reference TRBV5-1 and TRBJ1-4 for the parts outside the CDR3, the full variable domain is KAGVTQTPRYLIKTRGQQVTLSCSPISGHRSVSWYQQTPGQGLQFLFEYFSETQRNKGNFPGRFSGRQFSNSRSEMNVSTLELGDSALYLCASSTGRGSTLANEKLFFGSGTQLSVL.

This rearrangement joins TRBV30 to TRBJ1-1, with 9 bases that match TRBD1. Germline loops: CDR1 GTSNPN, CDR2 SVGIG (reference sequence). V was pared by 1 base and J by 3 bases, with 6 bases of the junction left unmatched. The CDR3 covers 15 residues. The CDR3 DNA follows: TGTGCCTGGAGTGAGTGGGGGACAGGGCACACTGAAGCTTTCTTT. This translates into CAWSEWGTGHTEAFF.

Here the CDR3 reads CATRRGHSYEQYF. The CDR3 nucleotides read TGTGCCACGCGGCGAGGCCACTCCTACGAGCAGTACTTC. The chain has TRBV21-1 and TRBJ2-7; the table's D call, TRBD2, has no DNA check behind it. TRBV21-1 is noted as a pseudogene. The CDR3 is made up of 13 amino acids.

In this sample, this clone turned up many times. The genes are TRBV7-2 and TRBJ2-7; possible D gene TRBD2, 6 bases. V lost 5 bases and J lost 3, with 14 bases in between. The CDR3 is 14 amino acids. CDR1 and CDR2 (germline): SGHTA, FQGNSA. CDR3 sequence: CASSPWEVGYEQYF. The CDR3, as DNA: TGTGCCAGCAGCCCGTGGGAGGTGGGCTACGAGCAGTACTTC.

The chain employs TRBV25-1 and TRBJ1-2; perhaps TRBD1 as D (6 bases). The CDR3 runs 12 residues. V shed 7 bases and J shed 6 bases, with 12 bases lying between them. Germline loops: CDR1 MGHDK, CDR2 SYGVNS. The CDR3 bases are TGTGCCAGCAACCAGGGGTTAAATGGCTACACCTTC. Protein product: CASNQGLNGYTF.

This chain joins TRBV14 and TRBJ1-6, with D perhaps TRBD1 (5 bases). The CDR3 length is 20 residues. Trimming took off 0 bases at V and 3 bases at J, with 21 bases between the two ends. CDR1 and CDR2 (germline): SGHDN, FVKESK. CDR3 sequence: CASSQDVQDTRRGYNSPLHF. CDR3 nucleotide sequence: TGTGCCAGCAGCCAAGATGTTCAGGACACCCGGCGGGGCTATAATTCACCCCTCCACTTT.